These 25 T cell receptor beta chains were all obtained from the same sample, sequenced in a study of OX40 agonist ivuxolimab in advanced cancers. The data were produced by immunoSEQ multiplex PCR, yet TCRdb's version contains in-frame clones alone and is incomplete. The sample contains tens of thousands of clones, 80% to 95% of which appear only once. Here the sequenced sample was CD4+ or CD8+ T cells sorted from blood, taken in a trial of the OX40 agonist ivuxolimab. Source of these receptors: an adult with an advanced solid tumor such as melanoma, head and neck, liver or kidney cancer.

CDR3 protein: CASRGTETQYF. CDR3 nucleotides: TGCGCCAGCAGGGGGACGGAGACCCAGTACTTC. This sequence joins TRBV5-1 and TRBJ2-5; D possibly uses TRBD1 or TRBD2 (5 bases each). The CDR3 is 11 amino acids. V gave up 5 bases and J gave up 5 bases, with 7 bases separating them. Germline-derived CDR1 and CDR2 are SGHRS and YFSETQ.

This clone has only one observation. J is TRBJ2-5 and V is TRBV5-1, with 8 nucleotides matching TRBD2. The CDR3 is made up of 16 amino acids. J was trimmed by 4 bases and V by 2 bases; bases with no gene match: 10. Per the germline V gene, CDR1 is SGHRS and CDR2 is YFSETQ. The CDR3, as DNA: TGCGCCAGCAGCTTTAACTCCATTACTAGCGGAGAGACCCAGTACTTC. Translating gives CASSFNSITSGETQYF.

This sequence joins TRBV18 and TRBJ1-5; D not certain. CDR1 is KGHSH and CDR2 is LQKENI in the germline V gene. The CDR3 spans 14 residues. V dropped 6 bases and J dropped 1 base, with 10 bases sitting between them. The CDR3 here is CASSPGGSNQPQHF. The CDR3 DNA is TGTGCCAGCTCCCCGGGAGGCAGCAATCAGCCCCAGCATTTT.

V gene TRBV4-1 combines with J gene TRBJ2-3; 7 bases fit TRBD2. The length of the CDR3 is 16 residues. The ends lost 5 bases at V and 0 bases at J; junction bases unmatched: 8. The germline V gene has CDR1 MGHRA and CDR2 YSYEKL. CDR3 coding DNA: TGCGCCAGCAGCGAACCCCGTAGCGGGAGCACAGATACGCAGTATTTT. Its protein product is CASSEPRSGSTDTQYF.

The rearrangement joins TRBV27 to TRBJ1-4, with D hard to call. The V end was cut by 3 bases, the J end by 8 bases, with 10 bases between. Per the germline V gene, CDR1 is MNHEY and CDR2 is SMNVEV (reference sequence). This CDR3 is built from 13 residues. In DNA, the CDR3 is TGTGCCAGCAGTTTGCAGATGGGGGAAAAACTGTTTTTT. This codes for CASSLQMGEKLFF.

The rearrangement links TRBV2 to TRBJ2-7; the match to TRBD1 covers 12 bases. With V trimmed by 6 bases and J by 3 bases, 6 bases remained unmatched. CDR3 size: 15 residues. Looked up from germline, CDR1 is SNHLY and CDR2 is FYNNEI. In DNA, the CDR3 is TGTGCCAGCAGGGGGGGACAGGGGGCCCTCTACGAGCAGTACTTC. Translation gives CASRGGQGALYEQYF.

The chain has TRBV5-1 and TRBJ1-1, with D possibly TRBD1 on 6 matching bases. Trimming left V 4 bases short and J 0 bases short, with 13 bases between. Germline CDR1 is SGHRS and CDR2 is YFSETQ. The CDR3 contains 15 residues. The chain's CDR3 is CASSPSGGLNTEAFF. As DNA, the CDR3 is TGCGCCAGCAGCCCATCCGGGGGGCTGAACACTGAAGCTTTCTTT.

The V and J genes are TRBV27 and TRBJ2-5; D may match TRBD1 or TRBD2 (6 bases each). The germline gives CDR1 MNHEY, CDR2 SMNVEV (reference sequence). The CDR3 has 13 amino acids. The V and J ends lost 7 bases and 5 bases respectively, with 14 bases between them. The CDR3 DNA reads as TGTGCCAGCACCCAGCGGAGGGGGGAGACCCAGTACTTC. Translated, it gives CASTQRRGETQYF.

The chain joins TRBV2 to TRBJ1-5, with 9 bases that match TRBD1. Germline V gene lookup returns CDR1 SNHLY and CDR2 FYNNEI. The CDR3 loop spans 16 amino acids. J lost 0 bases, V lost 4 bases, and 4 bases had no gene match. CDR3 DNA sequence: TGTGCCAGCAGTGGGGGGACAGGGAATAGCAATCAGCCCCAGCATTTT. Residues: CASSGGTGNSNQPQHF.

The chain has TRBV6-5 and TRBJ2-7, with 9 positions matching TRBD1. The germline gives CDR1 MNHEY, CDR2 SVGAGI. The CDR3 consists of 12 residues. V trimming: 8 bases; J trimming: 3 bases; junction bases outside the gene matches: 2. The CDR3 sequence is CASGTGLYEQYF. CDR3 nucleotides: TGTGCCAGCGGGACAGGGCTCTACGAGCAGTACTTC.

For this clone: Its ends do not fully match the called genes, so a read error is possible. The V call is TRBV7-7, the J call TRBJ2-1, with a tentative D call TRBD2 (5 bases). The germline CDR1 and CDR2 sequences are SSHAT and FNYEAQ (reference sequence). The CDR3 consists of 16 residues. CDR3 loop: CASSLGGFGAYNEQFF. The CDR3 DNA sequence: TGTGCTAGCAGCTTAGGAGGATTTGGGGCCTACAATGAGCAGTTCTTC.

The J gene is TRBJ1-3, the V gene TRBV6-5; D possibly corresponds to TRBD1 (6 bases). Trimming took off 2 bases at V and 2 bases at J, with 10 bases between the two ends. Germline V lookup: CDR1 MNHEY, CDR2 SVGAGI. The length of the CDR3 is 15 residues. The CDR3 nucleotides are TGTGCCAGCAGTTACAGGGGGACGACTGGAAACACCATATATTTT. It codes for CASSYRGTTGNTIYF.

The chain uses TRBV9 and TRBJ2-3; 10 bases line up with TRBD2. The CDR3 consists of 16 residues. CDR1 and CDR2 (germline): SGDLS, YYNGEE. V shed 2 bases, J shed 3 bases, and the junction held 6 bases outside the gene matches. The CDR3 DNA reads TGTGCCAGCAGCGTGAGGCTAGCGGGAGTGACAGATACGCAGTATTTT. This gives the protein CASSVRLAGVTDTQYF.

The rearrangement joins TRBV28 to TRBJ1-3, with unresolved D. The germline V gene encodes CDR1 MDHEN and CDR2 SYDVKM. Trimming shortened V by 7 bases and J by 4 bases, and 14 bases separated the two germline ends. The CDR3 length is 14 residues. The CDR3 loop is CASTISLRGNTIYF. CDR3 nucleotide sequence: TGTGCCAGCACTATAAGTCTGAGGGGAAACACCATATATTTT.

The V and J genes are TRBV27 and TRBJ2-1; D may be TRBD2 (5 bases). The germline gives CDR1 MNHEY, CDR2 SMNVEV (reference sequence). V was clipped by 5 bases and J by 7 bases, with 15 bases between them. The CDR3 is 14 residues long. CDR3 protein: CASSPGSFKNEQFF. In DNA, the CDR3 is TGTGCCAGCAGTCCGGGGTCCTTCAAGAATGAGCAGTTCTTC.

The chain couples TRBV14 to TRBJ2-7; D gene unclear. V was shortened by 1 base and J by 4 bases, with 2 bases between the two germline ends. Looked up from germline, CDR1 is SGHDN and CDR2 is FVKESK. The CDR3 contains 11 residues. In DNA form, the CDR3 reads TGTGCCAGCAGCCAAGTATACGAGCAGTACTTC. Its protein product is CASSQVYEQYF.

The gene calls are TRBV27 and TRBJ1-1; D remains ambiguous. Looked up from germline, CDR1 is MNHEY and CDR2 is SMNVEV (reference sequence). The V and J ends lost 1 base and 0 bases respectively, with 9 bases between them. CDR3 size: 15 residues. The CDR3 DNA reads as TGTGCCAGCAGTTTATACGACCCCATGAACACTGAAGCTTTCTTT. Its protein is CASSLYDPMNTEAFF.

Notes on this clone: This sample also contains other DNA sequences that code for the same CDR3. This chain connects TRBV7-9 to TRBJ2-7; 8 nucleotides match TRBD1. With 5 bases clipped from V and 2 bases from J, the junction kept 5 bases outside the gene matches. The CDR3 totals 14 residues. Germline V gene data show CDR1 as SEHNR and CDR2 as FQNEAQ (reference sequence). The CDR3 region is CASSQGQAPYEQYF. In nucleotides, the CDR3 is TGTGCCAGCAGCCAGGGACAGGCACCCTACGAGCAGTACTTC.

This clone was seen a single time. The genes are TRBV6-6 and TRBJ1-3; no clear D gene. The CDR3 runs to 14 residues. In germline, CDR1 is MNHNY, CDR2 SVGAGI (reference sequence). Trimming removed 2 bases from V and 1 base from J, with 6 bases in between. This CDR3 is CASSYQGSGNTIYF. CDR3 in DNA: TGTGCCAGCAGTTACCAAGGTTCTGGAAACACCATATATTTT.

This clone showed up just once. The CDR3 nucleotides read TGTGCCAGTAGTATAGACCCTATATGGGGCAGGCGACGATTCGATGGCTACACCTTC. Encoded protein: CASSIDPIWGRRRFDGYTF. The chain links TRBV19 to TRBJ1-2; a weak D match, TRBD1 (5 bases). The CDR3 is made up of 19 amino acids. V dropped 0 bases and J dropped 6 bases, with 26 bases sitting between them. Germline V gene lookup returns CDR1 LNHDA and CDR2 SQIVND (reference sequence).

This chain connects TRBV9 to TRBJ2-2, with a possible D match to TRBD1 (6 bases). The CDR3 consists of 15 residues. Germline CDR1 reads SGDLS; CDR2 reads YYNGEE. V was trimmed by 1 base and J by 4 bases, leaving 11 bases between them. CDR3 coding DNA: TGTGCCAGCAGCGTACTACAGGGTTCCACCGGGGAGCTGTTTTTT. Amino acid sequence: CASSVLQGSTGELFF.

The V call is TRBV5-1, the J call TRBJ1-3; D unresolved. The germline CDR1 and CDR2 sequences are SGHRS and YFSETQ. Trimming removed 0 bases at V and 0 bases at J, with 7 bases between. The CDR3 extends over 15 amino acids. The CDR3 DNA sequence: TGCGCCAGCAGCTTGGTCCACAGCTCTGGAAACACCATATATTTT. Translation: CASSLVHSSGNTIYF.

This chain links TRBV5-4 with TRBJ1-2; no firm D call. Germline values: CDR1 SGHNT, CDR2 YYREEE (reference sequence). This CDR3 comprises 13 residues. The V end was cut by 2 bases, the J end by 8 bases, with 13 bases between. The CDR3 region has the DNA TGTGCCAGCAGCTTCGAGAGGTCGGGCGGCTACACCTTC. This encodes CASSFERSGGYTF.

The chain joins TRBV7-8 to TRBJ2-3; D remains ambiguous. V lost 5 bases, J lost 6 bases, and 12 bases lay in between. The V gene's germline CDR1 is SGHVS and CDR2 FQNEAQ. The CDR3 is made up of 13 amino acids. DNA of the CDR3: TGTGCCAGCAGCCCGCCCCGGGTGGATACGCAGTATTTT. It encodes CASSPPRVDTQYF.

A note on this clone: An end of the junction does not agree with germline; a read error may underlie this. CDR3 bases: TGTGCTAGCAGCCCCCGCACAGGGGGCCGAGAGACCCAGTACTTC. It is translated as CASSPRTGGRETQYF. The genes are TRBV7-7 and TRBJ2-5; 9 bases line up with TRBD1. Germline CDR1 SSHAT, CDR2 FNYEAQ (reference sequence). The CDR3 sequence is 15 residues long.